This T cell receptor beta chain emerged from a study of blood T cell repertoires in COVID-19. Study background: The United States, Italy and Spain provided the acute and convalescent COVID-19 samples. T cells, B-cell-depleted T cells, or PBMCs supplied cDNA or gDNA.

Trimming at V came to 5 bases and at J to 3 bases, leaving 2 bases not matched to a gene. The germline V gene has CDR1 LGHDT and CDR2 YNNKEL (reference sequence). The length of the CDR3 is 15 residues. Residents of approximately 25 US areas, aged about 18 to 100 years, made up the participants. Researchers sorted participants into cohorts using their self-reported clinical history. Data came from immunoSEQ multiplex PCR; TCRdb stores just in-frame clones and leaves some out. This repertoire shows over 200,000 clones, more than 75% found once; its top ten account for around 15%. The J gene is TRBJ2-3, the V gene TRBV3-1 (or the pseudogene TRBV3-2); 13 bases agree with TRBD2. This TCR was sampled from a man between 18 and 29 years old who had recovered from COVID-19. The sequencing sample was made of PBMCs or T cells enriched from blood (not recorded which). CDR3 sequence: CASSGLAGETDTQYF. CDR3 coding DNA: TGTGCCAGCAGCGGACTAGCGGGGGAGACAGATACGCAGTATTTT.